Listed here is a single T cell receptor beta chain. This specimen belongs to a study of blood T cell repertoires in COVID-19. Study context: The analysed material was cDNA or gDNA that came from T cells, B-cell-depleted T cells, or PBMCs.

The protocol was immunoSEQ multiplex PCR, while the TCRdb copy is restricted to in-frame clones and leaves out a portion. The data contain about 200,000 clones, roughly 88% of them singletons. This CDR3 has 16 residues. V dropped 6 bases and J dropped 0 bases, with 15 bases sitting between them. CDR1 and CDR2 from the germline V gene are MDHEN and SYDVKM. V usage is TRBV28 and J usage is TRBJ1-5, with D possibly TRBD1 on 6 matching bases. This clonotype was sampled from a human donor in a cohort sampled during active COVID-19. The sample taken for sequencing was peripheral blood. DNA of the CDR3: TGTGCCAGCAGATTACGGACAGTCTATAGCAATCAGCCCCAGCATTTT. This translates into CASRLRTVYSNQPQHF.